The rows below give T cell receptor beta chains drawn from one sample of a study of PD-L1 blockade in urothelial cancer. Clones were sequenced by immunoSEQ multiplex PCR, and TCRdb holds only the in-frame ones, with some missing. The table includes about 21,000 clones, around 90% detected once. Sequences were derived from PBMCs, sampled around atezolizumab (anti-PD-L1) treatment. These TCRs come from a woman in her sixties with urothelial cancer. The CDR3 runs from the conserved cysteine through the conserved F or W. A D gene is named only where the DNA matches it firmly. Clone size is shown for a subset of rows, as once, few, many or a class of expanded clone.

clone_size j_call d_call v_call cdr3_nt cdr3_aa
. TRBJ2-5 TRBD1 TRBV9 TGTGCCAGCAGCCTCTCCGGACAGGGCTGGGAGACCCAGTACTTC CASSLSGQGWETQYF
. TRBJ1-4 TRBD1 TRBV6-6 TGTGCCAGCAGTTGGACAGGGGGTAATGAAAAACTGTTTTTT CASSWTGGNEKLFF
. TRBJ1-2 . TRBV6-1 TGTGCCAGCAGTGGGCCGTCCATGGGCCGACCCTATGGCTACACCTTC CASSGPSMGRPYGYTF
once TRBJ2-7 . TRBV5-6 TGTGCCAGCAGCTTGCCTGCTAGCTCCTACGAGCAGTACTTC CASSLPASSYEQYF
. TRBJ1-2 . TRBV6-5 TGTGCCAGCAGTTCACAGGGTCGCAACTATGGCTACACCTTC CASSSQGRNYGYTF
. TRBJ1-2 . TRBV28 TGTGCCACCACGAAAAGGACACCTCTAGGCTACACCTTC CATTKRTPLGYTF
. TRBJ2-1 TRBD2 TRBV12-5 TGTGCTAGTGGTGCCGGGACTAGCGTCATCAATGAGCAGTTCTTC CASGAGTSVINEQFF
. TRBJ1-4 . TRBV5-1 TGCGCCAGCAGCTTGGCCTTTCTTAATGAAAAACTGTTTTTT CASSLAFLNEKLFF
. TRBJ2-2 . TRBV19 TGTGCCAGTAGTGAGCCGAACACCGGGGAGCTGTTTTTT CASSEPNTGELFF
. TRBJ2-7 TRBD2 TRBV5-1 TGCGCCAGCAGCTCAGGAGCGGGAGGGCTCGAGCAGTACTTC CASSSGAGGLEQYF
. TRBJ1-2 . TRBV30 TGTGCCTGGAGTACATTACCTAACTATGACTACACCTTC CAWSTLPNYDYTF
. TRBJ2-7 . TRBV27 TGTGCCAGCAGCCCCCTTGCGGGGTCCGTTAGTAGCCTATACGAGCAGTACTTC CASSPLAGSVSSLYEQYF
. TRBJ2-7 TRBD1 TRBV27 TGTGCCAGCAGTTTAATCGGTCAGGGGGCCGGCGACGAGCAGTACTTC CASSLIGQGAGDEQYF
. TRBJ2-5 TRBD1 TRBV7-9 TGTGCCAGCAGCGACTCGGGACAGCAAGAGACCCAGTACTTC CASSDSGQQETQYF
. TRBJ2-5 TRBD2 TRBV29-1 TGCAGCGGCCGGGGGGTAGCGCGGGAGACCCAGTACTTC CSGRGVARETQYF
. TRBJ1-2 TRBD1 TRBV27 TGTGCCAGCAGTTACAACACAGGACAGGGTCGGGGAGGCTACACCTTC CASSYNTGQGRGGYTF
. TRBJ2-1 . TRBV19 TGTGCCAGTAGTATAGATCTATTGGGAGTGACCAATGAGCAGTTCTTC CASSIDLLGVTNEQFF
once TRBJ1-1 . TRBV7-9 TGTGCCAGCAGCGCTGCCCCGGGGGAGGGGAACACTGAAGCTTTCTTT CASSAAPGEGNTEAFF
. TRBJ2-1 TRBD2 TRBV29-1 TGCAGCGTGGGGTCGAGCGGGAGGGCCTCTATAGATGAGCAGTTCTTC CSVGSSGRASIDEQFF
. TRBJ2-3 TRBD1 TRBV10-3 TGTGCCATCAGTTCCGGGACAGGGAGCACAGATACGCAGTATTTT CAISSGTGSTDTQYF
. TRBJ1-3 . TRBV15 TGTGCCACCAGCAGAATAGTACAGGGCGTCGGAAACACCATATATTTT CATSRIVQGVGNTIYF
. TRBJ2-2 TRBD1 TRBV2 TGTGCCAGCAGTGGAGTTGAGACAGGGTTGGTGACCGGGGAGCTGTTTTTT CASSGVETGLVTGELFF
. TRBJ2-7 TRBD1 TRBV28 TGTGCCAGCAGTTTCCTCCAAGGGACAGGGACCTACGAGCAGTACTTC CASSFLQGTGTYEQYF
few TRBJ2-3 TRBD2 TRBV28 TGTGCCAGCAGTTTTTCTAGCGGCTATAGCACAGATACGCAGTATTTT CASSFSSGYSTDTQYF
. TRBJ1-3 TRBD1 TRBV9 TGTGCCAGCAGCGTAGGACAGGGCTCTGGAAACACCATATATTTT CASSVGQGSGNTIYF
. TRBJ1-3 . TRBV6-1 TGTGCCAGCAGTGAGGTTGGGCAGGGCTTT CASSEVGQGF
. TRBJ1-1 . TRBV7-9 TGTGCCAGCAGCTTAGATCCAGCGACTACGAAAGCTTTCTTT CASSLDPATTKAFF
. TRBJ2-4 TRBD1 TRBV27 TGTGCCAGCAGGCGGCGATCCCCCGACAGGGCTGCCAAAAACATTCAGTACTTC CASRRRSPDRAAKNIQYF
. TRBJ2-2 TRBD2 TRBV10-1 TGCGCCAGCGGGAGCGGGAGAAACACCGGGGAGCTGTTTTTT CASGSGRNTGELFF
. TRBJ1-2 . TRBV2 TGTGCCAGCAGTGTAGCCGGCAGGGGTAACTATGGCTACACCTTC CASSVAGRGNYGYTF
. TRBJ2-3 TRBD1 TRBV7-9 TGTGCCAGCTTCGGACCCCCAAGGGGGCACGCAGATACGCAGTATTTT CASFGPPRGHADTQYF
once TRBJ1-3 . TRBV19 TGTGCCAGTAGTGCTACAAACAGGGCCTCTGGAAACACCATATATTTT CASSATNRASGNTIYF
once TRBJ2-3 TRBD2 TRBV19 TGTGCCAGTAGATGGGGACTAGCGGGTAGCACAGATACGCAGTATTTT CASRWGLAGSTDTQYF
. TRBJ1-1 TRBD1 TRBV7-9 TGTGCCAGCAGCTTTCCGGGACAGGCCAACACTGAAGCTTTCTTT CASSFPGQANTEAFF